Shown below are 6 T cell receptor beta chains from a single sample sequenced in a study of cytomegalovirus exposure and HLA in healthy donors. Sequencing used immunoSEQ multiplex PCR; TCRdb keeps in-frame clones, though not all of them. The repertoire holds about 58,000 clones, with around 90% as singletons. The sequencing sample was made of PBMCs. These receptors were obtained from a man younger than 35 in good health and CMV-seronegative.

The chain joins TRBV5-1 to TRBJ2-1; TRBD2 matches 8 bases. J lost 2 bases, V lost 0 bases, and 7 bases had no gene match. This CDR3 is built from 17 residues. CDR1 is SGHRS, CDR2 YFSETQ, per germline. CDR3 in amino acids: CASSLGGLEAAYNEQFF. The CDR3 nucleotides read TGCGCCAGCAGCTTGGGGGGACTAGAAGCCGCCTACAATGAGCAGTTCTTC. Based on the CDR3 plus reference TRBV5-1 and TRBJ2-1, the full variable domain is KAGVTQTPRYLIKTRGQQVTLSCSPISGHRSVSWYQQTPGQGLQFLFEYFSETQRNKGNFPGRFSGRQFSNSRSEMNVSTLELGDSALYLCASSLGGLEAAYNEQFFGPGTRLTVL.

J is TRBJ1-2 and V is TRBV5-6; D call uncertain. The V end was cut by 4 bases, the J end by 5 bases, with 12 bases between. The CDR3 has 13 amino acids. CDR1 and CDR2 from the germline V gene are SGHDT and YYEEEE. Here the CDR3 DNA reads TGTGCCAGCAGCGAATCTTACGGTTATGGCTACACCTTC. It codes for CASSESYGYGYTF.

The rearrangement joins TRBV5-4 to TRBJ2-7, with 13 bases fitting TRBD2. The CDR3 is made up of 15 amino acids. With V trimmed by 0 bases and J by 7 bases, 4 bases remained unmatched. Germline V gives CDR1 SGHNT, CDR2 YYREEE (reference sequence). The CDR3 loop is CASSLGLAGGMEQYF. Written as DNA, the CDR3 is TGTGCCAGCAGCTTGGGACTAGCGGGAGGAATGGAGCAGTACTTC. Full variable domain (rest looked up from reference TRBV5-4 and TRBJ2-7): ETGVTQSPTHLIKTRGQQVTLRCSSQSGHNTVSWYQQALGQGPQFIFQYYREEENGRGNFPPRFSGLQFPNYSSELNVNALELDDSALYLCASSLGLAGGMEQYFGPGTRLTVT.

J is TRBJ2-2 and V is TRBV2; a weak D match, TRBD2 (6 bases). The CDR3 contains 17 residues. Trimming left V 2 bases short and J 6 bases short, with 19 bases between. Germline lookup yields CDR1 SNHLY and CDR2 FYNNEI. The CDR3 nucleotides are TGTGCCAGCAGTGAATGGGCGGGAAGGGGATTAGCCGGGGAGCTGTTTTTT. Residues: CASSEWAGRGLAGELFF. Complete variable domain (other parts from reference TRBV2 and TRBJ2-2): EPEVTQTPSHQVTQMGQEVILRCVPISNHLYFYWYRQILGQKVEFLVSFYNNEISEKSEIFDDQFSVERPDGSNFTLKIRSTKLEDSAMYFCASSEWAGRGLAGELFFGEGSRLTVL.

The rearrangement joins TRBV14 to TRBJ2-1; tentatively, D is TRBD1 (5 bases). CDR1 is SGHDN, CDR2 FVKESK, per germline. The CDR3 is 14 residues long. V lost 4 bases and J lost 2, with 9 bases in between. This CDR3 reads CASSPLDTYNEQFF. As DNA, the CDR3 is TGTGCCAGCAGCCCCCTGGACACCTACAATGAGCAGTTCTTC.

The V gene is TRBV4-1, the J gene TRBJ2-5; D may be TRBD1 (6 bases). The CDR3 runs 17 residues. V was cut by 1 base and J by 1 base, with 16 bases left in between. CDR1 is MGHRA, CDR2 YSYEKL, per germline. The CDR3 spells CASSQGGQQTTQETQYF. For the CDR3, the DNA is TGCGCCAGCAGCCAAGGGGGACAACAAACGACCCAAGAGACCCAGTACTTC.